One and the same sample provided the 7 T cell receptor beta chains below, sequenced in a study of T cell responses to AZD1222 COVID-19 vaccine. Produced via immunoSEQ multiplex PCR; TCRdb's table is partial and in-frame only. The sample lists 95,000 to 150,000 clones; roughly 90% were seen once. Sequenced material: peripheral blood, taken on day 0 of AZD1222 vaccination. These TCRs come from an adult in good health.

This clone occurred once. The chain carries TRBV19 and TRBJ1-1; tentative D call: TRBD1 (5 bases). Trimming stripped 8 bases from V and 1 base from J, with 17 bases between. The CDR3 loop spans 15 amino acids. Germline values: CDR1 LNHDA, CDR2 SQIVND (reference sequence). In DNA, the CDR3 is TGTGCCAGTTTTTTGGGGCATGAACGGAACACTGAAGCTTTCTTT. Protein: CASFLGHERNTEAFF. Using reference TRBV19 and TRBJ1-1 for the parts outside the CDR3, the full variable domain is DGGITQSPKYLFRKEGQNVTLSCEQNLNHDAMYWYRQDPGQGLRLIYYSQIVNDFQKGDIAEGYSVSREKKESFPLTVTSAQKNPTAFYLCASFLGHERNTEAFFGQGTRLTVV.

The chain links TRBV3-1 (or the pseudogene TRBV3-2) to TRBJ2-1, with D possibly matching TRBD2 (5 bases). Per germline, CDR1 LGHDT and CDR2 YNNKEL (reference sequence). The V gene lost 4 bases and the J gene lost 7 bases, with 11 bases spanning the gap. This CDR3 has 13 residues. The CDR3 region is CASSLPGGNEQFF. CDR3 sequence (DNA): TGTGCCAGCAGCCTGCCCGGCGGGAATGAGCAGTTCTTC.

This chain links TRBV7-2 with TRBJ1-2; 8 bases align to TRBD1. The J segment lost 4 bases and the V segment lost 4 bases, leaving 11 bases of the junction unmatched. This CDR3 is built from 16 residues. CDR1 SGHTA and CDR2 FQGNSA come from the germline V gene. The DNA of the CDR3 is TGTGCCAGCAGCTCCGGCCCCCAGGGGGCGGCCTATGGCTACACCTTC. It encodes CASSSGPQGAAYGYTF.

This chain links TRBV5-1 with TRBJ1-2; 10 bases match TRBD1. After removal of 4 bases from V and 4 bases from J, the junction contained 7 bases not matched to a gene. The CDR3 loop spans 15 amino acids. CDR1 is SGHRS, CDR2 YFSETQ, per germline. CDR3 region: CASSAGTGVGYGYTF. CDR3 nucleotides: TGCGCCAGCAGCGCCGGGACAGGGGTAGGCTATGGCTACACCTTC.

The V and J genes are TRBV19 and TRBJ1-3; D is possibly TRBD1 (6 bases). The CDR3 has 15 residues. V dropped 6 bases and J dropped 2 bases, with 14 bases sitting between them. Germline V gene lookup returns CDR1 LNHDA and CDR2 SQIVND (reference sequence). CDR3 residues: CASRGGMVPGNTIYF. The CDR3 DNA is TGTGCCAGTAGAGGGGGGATGGTCCCTGGAAACACCATATATTTT. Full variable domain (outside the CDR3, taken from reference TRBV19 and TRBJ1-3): DGGITQSPKYLFRKEGQNVTLSCEQNLNHDAMYWYRQDPGQGLRLIYYSQIVNDFQKGDIAEGYSVSREKKESFPLTVTSAQKNPTAFYLCASRGGMVPGNTIYFGEGSWLTVV.

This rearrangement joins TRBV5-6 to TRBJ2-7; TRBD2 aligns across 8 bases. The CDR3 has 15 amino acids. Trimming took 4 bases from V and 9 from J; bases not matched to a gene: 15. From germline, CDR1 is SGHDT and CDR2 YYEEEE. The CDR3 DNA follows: TGTGCCAGCAGCATGCCCGGGAGGGATAAGGTACTGCAGTACTTC. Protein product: CASSMPGRDKVLQYF. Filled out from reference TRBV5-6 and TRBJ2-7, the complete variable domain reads DAGVTQSPTHLIKTRGQQVTLRCSPKSGHDTVSWYQQALGQGPQFIFQYYEEEERQRGNFPDRFSGHQFPNYSSELNVNALLLGDSALYLCASSMPGRDKVLQYFGPGTRLTVT.

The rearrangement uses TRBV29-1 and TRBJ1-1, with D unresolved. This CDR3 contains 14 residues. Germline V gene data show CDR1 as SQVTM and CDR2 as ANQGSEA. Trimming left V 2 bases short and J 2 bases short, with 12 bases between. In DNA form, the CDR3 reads TGCAGCGTTGAAATGCCCCCTCGAAACACTGAAGCTTTCTTT. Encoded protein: CSVEMPPRNTEAFF.